This entry features one TCR beta chain sequence. The method was immunoSEQ multiplex PCR; TCRdb's version includes in-frame clones alone and lacks a portion of them. The sample includes tens of thousands of clones, about 80% of them seen just once. Germline assignment: CDR1 SQVTM and CDR2 ANQGSEA. This CDR3 comprises 14 residues. V lost 6 bases and J lost 8; bases outside the gene matches: 14. This specimen comes from a study of blood T cell repertoires in COVID-19. The rearrangement joins TRBV29-1 to TRBJ2-3; 7 bases match TRBD1. Input material: peripheral blood. The TCR was taken from an elderly woman with acute or convalescent COVID-19. The CDR3 DNA reads TGCAGCGTCCAGGACAGGTTGGACCCCGGTACGCAGTATTTT. Translating it yields CSVQDRLDPGTQYF.